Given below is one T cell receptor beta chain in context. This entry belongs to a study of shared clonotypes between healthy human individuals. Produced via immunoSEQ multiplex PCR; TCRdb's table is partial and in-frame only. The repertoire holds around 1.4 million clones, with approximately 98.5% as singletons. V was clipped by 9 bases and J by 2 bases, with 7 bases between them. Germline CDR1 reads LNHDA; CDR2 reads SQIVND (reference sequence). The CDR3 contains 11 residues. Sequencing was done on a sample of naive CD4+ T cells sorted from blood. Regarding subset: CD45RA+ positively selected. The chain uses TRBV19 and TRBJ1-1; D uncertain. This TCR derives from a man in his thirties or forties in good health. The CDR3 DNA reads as TGTGCCAGCGGCCCTAACACTGAAGCTTTCTTT. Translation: CASGPNTEAFF. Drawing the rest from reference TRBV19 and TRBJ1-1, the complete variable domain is DGGITQSPKYLFRKEGQNVTLSCEQNLNHDAMYWYRQDPGQGLRLIYYSQIVNDFQKGDIAEGYSVSREKKESFPLTVTSAQKNPTAFYLCASGPNTEAFFGQGTRLTVV.